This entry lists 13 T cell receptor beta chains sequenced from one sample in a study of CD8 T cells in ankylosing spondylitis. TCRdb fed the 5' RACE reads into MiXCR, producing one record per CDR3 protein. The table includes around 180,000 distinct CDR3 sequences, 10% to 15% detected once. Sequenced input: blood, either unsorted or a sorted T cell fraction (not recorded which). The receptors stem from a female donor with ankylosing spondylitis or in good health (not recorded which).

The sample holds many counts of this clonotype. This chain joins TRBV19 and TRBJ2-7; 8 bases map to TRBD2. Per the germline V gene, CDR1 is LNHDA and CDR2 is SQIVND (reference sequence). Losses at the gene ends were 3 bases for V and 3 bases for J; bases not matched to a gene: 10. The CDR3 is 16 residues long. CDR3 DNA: TGTGCCAGTAGTATTCAGACTAGCGCGGGGTACTACGAGCAGTACTTC. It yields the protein CASSIQTSAGYYEQYF.

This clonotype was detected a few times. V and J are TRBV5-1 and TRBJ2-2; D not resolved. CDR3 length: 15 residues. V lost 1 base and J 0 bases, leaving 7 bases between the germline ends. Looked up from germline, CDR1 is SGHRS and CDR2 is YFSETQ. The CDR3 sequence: CASSLSPPNTGELFF. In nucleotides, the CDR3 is TGCGCCAGCAGCTTGAGTCCCCCGAACACCGGGGAGCTGTTTTTT.

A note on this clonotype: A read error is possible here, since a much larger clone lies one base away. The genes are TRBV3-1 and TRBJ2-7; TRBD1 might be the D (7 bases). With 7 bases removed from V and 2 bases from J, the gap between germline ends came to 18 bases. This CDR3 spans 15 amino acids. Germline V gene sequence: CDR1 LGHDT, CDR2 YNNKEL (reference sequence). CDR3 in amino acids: CASTVGQEGPYEQYF. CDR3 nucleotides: TGTGCCAGCACCGTAGGACAGGAGGGCCCCTACGAGCAGTACTTC.

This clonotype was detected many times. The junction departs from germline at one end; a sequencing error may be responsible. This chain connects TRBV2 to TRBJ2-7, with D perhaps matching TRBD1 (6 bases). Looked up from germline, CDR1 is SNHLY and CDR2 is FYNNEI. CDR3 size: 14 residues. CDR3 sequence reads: CASSEALYARTATF. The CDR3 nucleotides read TGTGCCAGCAGTGAAGCGCTTTACGCCCGGACAGCTACCTTC.

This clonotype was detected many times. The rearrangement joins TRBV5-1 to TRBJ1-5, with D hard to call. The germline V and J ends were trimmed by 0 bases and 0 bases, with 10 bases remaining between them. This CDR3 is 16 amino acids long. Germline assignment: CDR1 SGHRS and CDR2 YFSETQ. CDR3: CASSLVRHLSNQPQHF. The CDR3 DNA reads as TGCGCCAGCAGCTTGGTACGGCACCTTAGCAATCAGCCCCAGCATTTT.

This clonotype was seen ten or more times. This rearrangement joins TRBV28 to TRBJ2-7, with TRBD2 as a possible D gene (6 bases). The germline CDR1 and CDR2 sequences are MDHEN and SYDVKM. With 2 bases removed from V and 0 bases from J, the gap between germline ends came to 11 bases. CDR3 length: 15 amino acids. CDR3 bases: TGTGCCAGCAGTTTAATCGGGAGAAGCTCCTACGAGCAGTACTTC. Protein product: CASSLIGRSSYEQYF.

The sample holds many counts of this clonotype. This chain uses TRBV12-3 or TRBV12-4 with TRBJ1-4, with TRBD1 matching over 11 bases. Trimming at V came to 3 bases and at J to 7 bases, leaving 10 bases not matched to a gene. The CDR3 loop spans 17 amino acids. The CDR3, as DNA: TGTGCCAGCAGTTTTTGGACAGGGGGCGCGTTAAGTGAAAAACTGTTTTTT. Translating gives CASSFWTGGALSEKLFF.

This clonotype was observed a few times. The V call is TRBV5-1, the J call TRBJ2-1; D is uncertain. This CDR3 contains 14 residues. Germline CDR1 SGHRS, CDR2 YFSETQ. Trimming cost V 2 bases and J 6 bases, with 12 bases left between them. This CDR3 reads CASSLGPNANEQFF. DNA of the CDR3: TGCGCCAGCAGCTTAGGGCCGAACGCCAATGAGCAGTTCTTC.

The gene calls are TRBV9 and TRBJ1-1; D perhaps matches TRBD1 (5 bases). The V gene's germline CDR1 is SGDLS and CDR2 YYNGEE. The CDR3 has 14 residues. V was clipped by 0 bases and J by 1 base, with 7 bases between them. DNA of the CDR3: TGTGCCAGCAGCGTAGCAGGGAGGAACACTGAAGCTTTCTTT. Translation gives CASSVAGRNTEAFF.

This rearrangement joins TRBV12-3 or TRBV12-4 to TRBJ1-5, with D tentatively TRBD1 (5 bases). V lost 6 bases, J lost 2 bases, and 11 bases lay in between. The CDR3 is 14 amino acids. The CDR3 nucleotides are TGTGCCAGCAGCCGCGGGGCACGCAATCAGCCCCAGCATTTT. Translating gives CASSRGARNQPQHF.

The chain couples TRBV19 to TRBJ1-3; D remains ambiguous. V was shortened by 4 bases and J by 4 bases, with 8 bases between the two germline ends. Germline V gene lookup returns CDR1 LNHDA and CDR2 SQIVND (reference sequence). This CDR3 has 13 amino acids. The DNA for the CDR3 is TGTGCCAGTAGTACTCGGGCCGGAAACACCATATATTTT. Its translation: CASSTRAGNTIYF.

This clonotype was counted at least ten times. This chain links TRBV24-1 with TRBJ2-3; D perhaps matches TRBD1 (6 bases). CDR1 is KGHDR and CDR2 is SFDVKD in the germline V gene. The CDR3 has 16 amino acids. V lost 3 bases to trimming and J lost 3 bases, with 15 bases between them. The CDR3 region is CATSDQDRPSTDTQYF. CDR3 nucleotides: TGTGCCACCAGTGATCAAGACAGGCCCTCAACAGATACGCAGTATTTT.

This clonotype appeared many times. The CDR3 DNA follows: TGCAGCGTTGAAGATCGGGGGACAGACCTCTCCTACGAGCAGTACTTC. This encodes CSVEDRGTDLSYEQYF. V is TRBV29-1 and J is TRBJ2-7; maybe TRBD1 (7 bases). Germline CDR1 SQVTM, CDR2 ANQGSEA. V was trimmed by 0 bases and J by 0 bases, leaving 15 bases between them. The CDR3 has 16 amino acids.